The TCR beta chain under discussion was sequenced for a study of blood T cell repertoires in COVID-19 (dated by TCRdb to 2018 to 2020). Looking at the study overall: The collaborator samples originated in the United States, Italy and Spain and spanned the acute and convalescent phases of COVID-19. Samples came from the ongoing ImmuneRACE study (first 160 participants) plus 1,254 subjects from 6 global collaborators. The repertoires were released in a freely available public database intended as a resource for research on the immune response to SARS-CoV-2. The sample metadata nearly always contained a de-identified subject ID, COVID-19 status, age in years and sex. Where available, HLA class I and class II types were taken from metadata supplied by the sample provider and were not determined by assay-based typing. The prospective study material was composed of cDNA or gDNA derived from T cells, B-cell-depleted T cells, or PBMCs. Deeply sampled blood TCRbeta repertoires from subjects exposed to, actively infected with, or recovered from COVID-19 were included in the dataset.

Of note for this clone: Its cognate antigen has yet to be identified. Per-nucleotide qualities are absent, and no much larger clonotype sits a single base away.

What the research found in general, with its limitations: How much clinical and demographic metadata was included differed by source and by participant, and the metadata was provided uncurated.

The collaborating institutions used their own protocols to collect whole blood in K2EDTA tubes. Collaborator samples were shipped for TCRbeta analysis as frozen whole blood, isolated PBMCs, or DNA extracted from either sample type. TCRbeta CDR3 regions were amplified from genomic DNA using the immunoSEQ Assay, a bias-controlled multiplex PCR. In the paper's pipeline: The number of nucleated cells in each sample was estimated from the amplification of reference gene primers within the assay. To quantify the absolute abundance of each unique TCRbeta CDR3 rearrangement, sequence reads were collapsed and filtered. For each sample, productive Simpson clonality was calculated as the square root of Simpson's diversity index across productive rearrangements. TCRdb provides this immuneACCESS table in a form limited to in-frame rearrangements. Some clones are lacking; in checked studies, under half of them reflect an unresolved V gene, and why the rest are absent is not known. V, J and clone size were drawn from that table, and D and trimming were deduced from the DNA. Across this sample there are some 220,000 clones, with 75% to 85% seen only once. 9.7% of the sample is taken by the ten largest.

The germline V gene yields SGHRS for CDR1 and YFSETQ for CDR2. Trimming leaves V shorter by 0 bases and J shorter by 7 bases, with the junction holding 4 bases beyond the gene matches. Including the terminal cysteine and phenylalanine, the CDR3 comprises 16 residues. The entry retains the CDR3 DNA only, 48 bases that are in frame from base 1. The specimen sequenced was peripheral blood. The rearrangement joined TRBV5-1 to TRBJ2-1; 13 central nucleotides agree with TRBD2. This sequence was found in a man aged 45-65 years with active or convalescent COVID-19. The sequenced DNA: TGCGCCAGCAGCTTGGGGACTAGCGGGAGAAGTAATGAGCAGTTCTTC. This translates into CASSLGTSGRSNEQFF.